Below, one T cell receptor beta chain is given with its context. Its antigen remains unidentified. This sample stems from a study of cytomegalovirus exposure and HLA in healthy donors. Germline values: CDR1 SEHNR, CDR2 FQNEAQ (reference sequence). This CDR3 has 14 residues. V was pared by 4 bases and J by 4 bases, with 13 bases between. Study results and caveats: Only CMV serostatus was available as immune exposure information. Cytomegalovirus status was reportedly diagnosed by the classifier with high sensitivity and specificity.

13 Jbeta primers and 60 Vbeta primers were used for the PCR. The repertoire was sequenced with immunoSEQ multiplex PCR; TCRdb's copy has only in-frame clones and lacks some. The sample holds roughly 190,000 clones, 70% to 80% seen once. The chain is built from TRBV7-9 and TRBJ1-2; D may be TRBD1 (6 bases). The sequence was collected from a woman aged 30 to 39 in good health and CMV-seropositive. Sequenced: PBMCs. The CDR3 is CASSSLTGLYGYTF. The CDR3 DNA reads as TGTGCCAGCAGCTCCTTGACAGGCCTCTATGGCTACACCTTC.